The 5 T cell receptor beta chains listed next were all sequenced from one sample in a study of tumor-infiltrating lymphocytes in primary liver carcinoma. Without any cell sorting, roughly 18-34 mg of bulk tissue yielded co-extracted RNA and DNA. A primer matching the constant region was used to make TCR beta cDNA from 500 ng of total RNA. Construction of TCR beta libraries relied on three successive nested multiplex PCR rounds employing slightly modified ARM-PCR. It was with TRBV1-TRBV30 forward primers and a C-beta reverse primer that the first two PCR rounds were run, at around 11 cycles each. MiXCR, run by TCRdb on the multiplex PCR reads, gives a single entry per CDR3 protein. The sample has roughly 100,000 distinct CDR3 sequences; about 63% are singletons. Sample: liver tumor tissue from sampling region 2. Regarding subset: tumor region T2, inferior pole. All receptors come from a woman aged 55-69 years with primary liver carcinoma and hepatitis B virus infection.

This clonotype was counted between two and nine times. The CDR3 loop is CASRVGSRDTEAFF. CDR3 DNA: TGTGCCAGCCGCGTGGGGAGTCGGGACACTGAAGCTTTCTTT. The chain links TRBV28 to TRBJ1-1; D gene unclear. The CDR3 covers 14 residues. V gave up 8 bases and J gave up 3 bases, with 16 bases separating them. Looked up from germline, CDR1 is MDHEN and CDR2 is SYDVKM. The whole variable domain, filled in from reference TRBV28 and TRBJ1-1, reads DVKVTQSSRYLVKRTGEKVFLECVQDMDHENMFWYRQDPGLGLRLIYFSYDVKMKEKGDIPEGYSVSREKKERFSLILESASTNQTSMYLCASRVGSRDTEAFFGQGTRLTVV.

On this clonotype: A read error may be the cause here, since a much bigger clone is one base away. This rearrangement joins TRBV28 to TRBJ2-2; no clear D gene. The germline gives CDR1 MDHEN, CDR2 SYDVKM. CDR3 length: 13 amino acids. The chain's CDR3 is CVSSPTATGELFF. CDR3 in DNA: TGTGTCAGCAGTCCCACCGCCACCGGGGAGCTGTTTTTT.

V usage is TRBV28 and J usage is TRBJ2-1; 7 bases line up with TRBD2. The CDR3 runs 14 residues. Trimming removed 10 bases from V and 4 bases from J; junction bases left unmatched: 10. Germline assignment: CDR1 MDHEN and CDR2 SYDVKM. The CDR3 protein is CATLEPAGYNEQFF. CDR3 DNA: TGTGCCACTCTAGAACCAGCGGGGTACAATGAGCAGTTCTTC.

With respect to this clonotype: This may be a read error, as it is one base from a much larger clone. This chain connects TRBV6-1 to TRBJ2-7; D tentatively reads TRBD1 or TRBD2 (5 bases each). The CDR3 sequence is 13 residues long. Germline V gives CDR1 MNHNS, CDR2 SASEGT. Here the CDR3 reads CDSRRDPTYEQYF. CDR3 bases: TGTGACAGCAGAAGGGACCCTACCTACGAGCAGTACTTC.

Points on this clonotype: A read error may produce the germline difference seen at one junction end. The chain combines TRBV5-5 with TRBJ2-1; D unresolved. The germline V gene has CDR1 SGHKS and CDR2 YYEKEE (reference sequence). The CDR3 contains 16 residues. Here the CDR3 reads CASNLDTQHNYSEQFF. The DNA for the CDR3 is TGTGCCAGCAACTTGGATACCCAACACAACTACAGTGAGCAGTTCTTC.